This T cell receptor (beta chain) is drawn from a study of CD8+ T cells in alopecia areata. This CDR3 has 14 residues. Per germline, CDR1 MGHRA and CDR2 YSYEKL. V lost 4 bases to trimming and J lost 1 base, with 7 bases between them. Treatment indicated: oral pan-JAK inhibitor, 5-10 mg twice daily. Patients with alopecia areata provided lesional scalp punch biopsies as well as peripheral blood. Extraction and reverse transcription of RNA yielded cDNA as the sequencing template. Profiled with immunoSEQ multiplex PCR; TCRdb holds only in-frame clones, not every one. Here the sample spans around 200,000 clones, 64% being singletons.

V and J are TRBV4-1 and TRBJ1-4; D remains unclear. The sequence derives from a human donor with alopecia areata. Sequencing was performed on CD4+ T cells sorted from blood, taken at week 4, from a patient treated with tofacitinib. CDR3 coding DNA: TGCGCCAGCAGCCCAGTTCTAACTAATGAAAAACTGTTTTTT. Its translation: CASSPVLTNEKLFF.